This is a list of T cell receptor beta chains from one sample in a study of identical twins. From the 5' RACE reads, TCRdb called clonotypes with MiXCR, one entry per CDR3 protein. This sample yields 470,000 or so distinct CDR3 sequences, of which roughly a quarter are seen a single time; around 3% belongs to the top ten. The same sample was also studied in work on T cells expressing NK-cell markers.

The sample taken for sequencing was CD4+ T cells sorted from blood. These receptors all stem from a woman between 18 and 29 years old in good health. CDR3s include the opening cysteine and the closing phenylalanine or tryptophan. D genes are given only for firm matches. Rows give clone size only sometimes, using once, few, many, or a class for an expanded clone.

>TRBV12-3/TRBV12-4|NA|TRBJ2-5|NA
CASSFRLQETQYF
TGTGCCAGCAGCTTCCGCCTCCAAGAGACCCAGTACTTC
>TRBV6-5|NA|TRBJ2-6|NA
CASSFDSSRSGANVLTF
TGTGCCAGCAGTTTCGACAGTTCCCGCTCTGGGGCCAACGTCCTGACTTTC
>TRBV20-1|NA|TRBJ2-3|NA
CRAIRGLVDTQYF
TGCAGAGCAATCCGGGGATTAGTCGATACGCAGTATTTT
>TRBV14|few|TRBJ1-4|NA
CASSPREGSGGLFF
TGTGCCAGCAGCCCACGTGAGGGCAGCGGGGGACTGTTTTTT
>TRBV12-3/TRBV12-4|NA|TRBJ1-5|NA
CASSPDSGPQHF
TGTGCCAGCAGCCCTGACTCGGGGCCCCAGCATTTT
>TRBV11-2|few|TRBJ2-2|TRBD2
CASSPRLAYTGELFF
TGTGCCAGCAGCCCCCGACTAGCCTACACCGGGGAGCTGTTTTTT
>TRBV12-3/TRBV12-4|NA|TRBJ1-1|NA
CASSFPGGQAFF
TGTGCCAGCAGTTTCCCAGGCGGGCAGGCTTTCTTT
>TRBV18|NA|TRBJ2-7|TRBD1
CASSMDRDEQYF
TGTGCCAGCTCAATGGACAGGGACGAGCAGTACTTC
>TRBV29-1|NA|TRBJ1-4|NA
CSVGFTNEKLFF
TGCAGCGTTGGATTCACTAATGAAAAACTGTTTTTT
>TRBV7-9|few|TRBJ2-7|TRBD2
CASSPTGTSGAYEQYF
TGTGCCAGCAGCCCAACCGGGACTAGCGGTGCCTACGAGCAGTACTTC
>TRBV9|NA|TRBJ2-7|NA
CASSETGGADENEQYF
TGTGCCAGCAGCGAGACCGGGGGCGCGGATGAGAACGAGCAGTACTTC